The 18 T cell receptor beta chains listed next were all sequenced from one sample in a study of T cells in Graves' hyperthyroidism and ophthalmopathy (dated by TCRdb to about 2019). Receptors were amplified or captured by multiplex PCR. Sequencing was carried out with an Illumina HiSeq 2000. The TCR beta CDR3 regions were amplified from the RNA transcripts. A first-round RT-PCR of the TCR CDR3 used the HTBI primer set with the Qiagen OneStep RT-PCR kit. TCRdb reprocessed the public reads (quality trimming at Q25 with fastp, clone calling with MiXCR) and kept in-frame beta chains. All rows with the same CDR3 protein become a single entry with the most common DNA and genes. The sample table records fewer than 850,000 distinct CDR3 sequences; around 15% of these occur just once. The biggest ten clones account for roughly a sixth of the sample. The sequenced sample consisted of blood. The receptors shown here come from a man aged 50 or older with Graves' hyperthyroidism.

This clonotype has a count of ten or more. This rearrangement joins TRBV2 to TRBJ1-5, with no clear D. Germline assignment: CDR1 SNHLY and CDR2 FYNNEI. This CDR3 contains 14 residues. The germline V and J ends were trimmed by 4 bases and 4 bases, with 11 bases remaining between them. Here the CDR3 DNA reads TGTGCCAGCAGTGGAGAACTGGGGAATCAGCCCCAGCATTTT. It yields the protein CASSGELGNQPQHF.

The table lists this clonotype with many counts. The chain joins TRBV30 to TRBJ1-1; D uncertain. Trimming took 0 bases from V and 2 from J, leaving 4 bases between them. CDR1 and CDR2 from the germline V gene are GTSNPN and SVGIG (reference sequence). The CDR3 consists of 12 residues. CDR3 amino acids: CAWSVLNTEAFF. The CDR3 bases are TGTGCCTGGAGTGTACTTAACACTGAAGCTTTCTTT.

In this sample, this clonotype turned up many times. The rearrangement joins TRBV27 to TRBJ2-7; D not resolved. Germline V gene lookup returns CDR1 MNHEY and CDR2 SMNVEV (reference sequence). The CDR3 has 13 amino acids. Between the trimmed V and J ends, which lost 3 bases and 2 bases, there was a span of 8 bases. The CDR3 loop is CASSLNGAYEQYF. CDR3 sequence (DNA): TGTGCCAGCAGTTTGAACGGAGCCTACGAGCAGTACTTC.

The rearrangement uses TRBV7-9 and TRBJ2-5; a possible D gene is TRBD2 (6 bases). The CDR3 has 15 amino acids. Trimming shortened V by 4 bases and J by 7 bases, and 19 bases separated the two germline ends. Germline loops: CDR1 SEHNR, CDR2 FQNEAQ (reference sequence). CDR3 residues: CASSSGTGLGGTQYF. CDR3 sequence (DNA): TGTGCCAGCAGCTCAGGAACCGGGCTCGGGGGGACCCAGTACTTC.

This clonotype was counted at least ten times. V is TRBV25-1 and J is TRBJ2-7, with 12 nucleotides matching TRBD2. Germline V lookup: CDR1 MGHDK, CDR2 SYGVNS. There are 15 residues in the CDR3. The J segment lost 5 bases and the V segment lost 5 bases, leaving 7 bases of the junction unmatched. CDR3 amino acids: CASSTTSGSLHEQYF. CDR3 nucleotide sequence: TGTGCCAGCAGTACGACTAGCGGGAGTCTACACGAGCAGTACTTC.

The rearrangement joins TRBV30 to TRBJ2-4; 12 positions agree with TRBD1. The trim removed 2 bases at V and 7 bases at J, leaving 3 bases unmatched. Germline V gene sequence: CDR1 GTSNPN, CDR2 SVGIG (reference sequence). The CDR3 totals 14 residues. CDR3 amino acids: CAWSPGQGANIQYF. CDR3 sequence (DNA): TGTGCCTGGAGTCCGGGACAGGGGGCCAACATTCAGTACTTC.

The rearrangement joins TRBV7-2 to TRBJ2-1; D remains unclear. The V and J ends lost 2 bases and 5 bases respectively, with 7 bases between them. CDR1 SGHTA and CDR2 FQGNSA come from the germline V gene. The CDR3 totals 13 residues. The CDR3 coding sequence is TGTGCCAGCAGCTTATTTAGGAACAATGAGCAGTTCTTC. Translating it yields CASSLFRNNEQFF.

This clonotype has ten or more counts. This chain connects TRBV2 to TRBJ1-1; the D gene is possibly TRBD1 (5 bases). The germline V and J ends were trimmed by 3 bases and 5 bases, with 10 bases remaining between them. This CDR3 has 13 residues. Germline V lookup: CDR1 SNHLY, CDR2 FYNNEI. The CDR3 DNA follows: TGTGCCAGCAGTGAGCAGGGAAGGACTGAAGCTTTCTTT. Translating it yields CASSEQGRTEAFF.

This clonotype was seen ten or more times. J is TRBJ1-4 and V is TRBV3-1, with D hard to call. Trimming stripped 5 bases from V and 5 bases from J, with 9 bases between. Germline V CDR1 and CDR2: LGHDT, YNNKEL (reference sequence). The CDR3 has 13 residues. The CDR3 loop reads CASSITANEKLFF. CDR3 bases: TGTGCCAGCAGCATAACAGCAAATGAAAAACTGTTTTTT.

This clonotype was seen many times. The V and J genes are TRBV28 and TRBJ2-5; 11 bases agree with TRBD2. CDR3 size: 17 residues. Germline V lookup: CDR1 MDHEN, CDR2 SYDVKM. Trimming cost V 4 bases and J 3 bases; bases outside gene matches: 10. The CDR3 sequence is CASSWPLGTSGKETQYF. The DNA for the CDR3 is TGTGCCAGCAGTTGGCCCCTCGGGACTAGCGGTAAAGAGACCCAGTACTTC. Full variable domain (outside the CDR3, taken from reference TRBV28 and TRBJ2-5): DVKVTQSSRYLVKRTGEKVFLECVQDMDHENMFWYRQDPGLGLRLIYFSYDVKMKEKGDIPEGYSVSREKKERFSLILESASTNQTSMYLCASSWPLGTSGKETQYFGPGTRLLVL.

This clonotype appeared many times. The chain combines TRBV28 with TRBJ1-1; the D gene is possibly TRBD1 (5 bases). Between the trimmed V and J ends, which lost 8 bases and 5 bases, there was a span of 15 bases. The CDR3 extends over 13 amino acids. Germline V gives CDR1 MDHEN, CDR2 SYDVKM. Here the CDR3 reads CASLTAPRTEAFF. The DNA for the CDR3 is TGTGCCAGCCTGACAGCCCCGAGGACTGAAGCTTTCTTT.

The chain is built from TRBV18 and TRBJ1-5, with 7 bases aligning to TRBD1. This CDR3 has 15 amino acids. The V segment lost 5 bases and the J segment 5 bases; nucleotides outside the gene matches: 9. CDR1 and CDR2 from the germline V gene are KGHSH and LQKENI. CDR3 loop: CASSSETGTHQPQHF. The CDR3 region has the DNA TGTGCCAGCTCATCCGAGACAGGGACCCATCAGCCCCAGCATTTT. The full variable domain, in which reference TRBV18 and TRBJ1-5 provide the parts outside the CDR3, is NAGVMQNPRHLVRRRGQEARLRCSPMKGHSHVYWYRQLPEEGLKFMVYLQKENIIDESGMPKERFSAEFPKEGPSILRIQQVVRGDSAAYFCASSSETGTHQPQHFGDGTRLSIL.

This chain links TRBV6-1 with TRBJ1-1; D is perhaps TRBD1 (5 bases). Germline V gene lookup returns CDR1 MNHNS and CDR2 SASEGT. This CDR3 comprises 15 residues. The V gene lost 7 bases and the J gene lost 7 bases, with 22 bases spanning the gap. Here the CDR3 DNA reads TGTGCCAGCACCCTCCTATCAGGGAGGGGTGGTGAAGCTTTCTTT. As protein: CASTLLSGRGGEAFF.

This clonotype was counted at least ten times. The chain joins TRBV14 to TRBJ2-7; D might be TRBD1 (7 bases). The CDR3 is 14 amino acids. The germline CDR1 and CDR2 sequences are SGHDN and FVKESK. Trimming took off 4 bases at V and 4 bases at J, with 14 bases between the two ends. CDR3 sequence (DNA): TGTGCCAGCAGCCGCGGGACAGCTCTGTACGAGCAGTACTTC. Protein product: CASSRGTALYEQYF.

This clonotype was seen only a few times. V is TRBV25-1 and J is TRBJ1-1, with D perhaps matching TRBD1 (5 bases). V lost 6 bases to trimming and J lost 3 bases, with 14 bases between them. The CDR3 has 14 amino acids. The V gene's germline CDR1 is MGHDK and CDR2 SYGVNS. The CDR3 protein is CASSSGSSYTEAFF. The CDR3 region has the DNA TGTGCCAGCAGCTCAGGGTCGAGCTACACTGAAGCTTTCTTT.

CDR3 sequence: CASSISYGSYNEQFF. CDR3 coding DNA: TGTGCCAGTAGTATTTCCTACGGGTCCTACAATGAGCAGTTCTTC. The rearrangement uses TRBV19 and TRBJ2-1; D is ambiguous. V was pared by 3 bases and J by 1 base, with 10 bases between. The CDR3 is 15 residues long. Germline lookup yields CDR1 LNHDA and CDR2 SQIVND (reference sequence).

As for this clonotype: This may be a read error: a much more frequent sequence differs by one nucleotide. CDR3 nucleotides: TGTGCCTGGAGAGCCATCGGACAGAACACCGGGAAGCTGTTTTTT. This sequence encodes CAWRAIGQNTGKLFF. This chain joins TRBV30 and TRBJ2-2; a possible D gene is TRBD1 (6 bases). The CDR3 contains 15 residues. Germline loops: CDR1 GTSNPN, CDR2 SVGIG (reference sequence).

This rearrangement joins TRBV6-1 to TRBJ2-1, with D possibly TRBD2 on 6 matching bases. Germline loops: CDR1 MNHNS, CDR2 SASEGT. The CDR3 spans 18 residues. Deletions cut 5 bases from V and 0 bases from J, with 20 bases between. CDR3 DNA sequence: TGTGCCAGCAGTTTAAGGCGGTCGGCCGGGAGCTCCTACAATGAGCAGTTCTTC. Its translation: CASSLRRSAGSSYNEQFF.